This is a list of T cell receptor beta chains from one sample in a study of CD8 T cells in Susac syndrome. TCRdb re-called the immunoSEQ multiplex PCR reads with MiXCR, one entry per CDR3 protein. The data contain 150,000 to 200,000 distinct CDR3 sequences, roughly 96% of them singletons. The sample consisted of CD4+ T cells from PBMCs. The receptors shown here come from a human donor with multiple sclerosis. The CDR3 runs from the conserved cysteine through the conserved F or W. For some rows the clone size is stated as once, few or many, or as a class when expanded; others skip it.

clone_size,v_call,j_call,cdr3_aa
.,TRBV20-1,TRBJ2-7,CSARPSGRIGEQYF
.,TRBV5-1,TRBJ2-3,CASSPGGDVADTQYF
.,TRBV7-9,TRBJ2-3,CASSPSRISTDTQYF
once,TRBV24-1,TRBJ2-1,CATGGLRDSFYNEQFF
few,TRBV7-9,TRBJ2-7,CASSSDYYEQYF
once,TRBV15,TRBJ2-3,CATSGYSMHTDTQYF
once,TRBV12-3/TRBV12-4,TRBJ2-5,CASSLRSGSETQYF
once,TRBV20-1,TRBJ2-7,CSAWTSGNTYEQYF
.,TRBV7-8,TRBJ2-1,CASSPGGGKSSYNEQFF
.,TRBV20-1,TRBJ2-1,CSAERTPGDNEQFF
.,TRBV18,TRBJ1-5,CASSPPNTHSNQPQHF
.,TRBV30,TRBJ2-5,CAWSAKQEQETQYF
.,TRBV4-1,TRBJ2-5,CASSQGFLGRQETQYF
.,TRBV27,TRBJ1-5,CASSLSGFNQPQHF
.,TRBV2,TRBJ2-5,CASSEVAGETQYF
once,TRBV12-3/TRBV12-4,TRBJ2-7,CASSWTSGTYEQYF
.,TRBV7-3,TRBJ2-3,CASSSGGAADTQYF
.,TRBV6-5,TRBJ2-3,CASRPRPEDTQYF
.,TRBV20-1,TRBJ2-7,CSALPSGRRYEQYF
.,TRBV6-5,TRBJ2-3,CASRPDMSTQYF
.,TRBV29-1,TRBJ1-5,CSVQRAEDQPQHF
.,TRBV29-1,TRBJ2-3,CSVEGLAGIGTDTQYF
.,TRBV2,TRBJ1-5,CASTGTGLNQPQHF
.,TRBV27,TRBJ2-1,CASSSSLQAHSGSYNEQFF
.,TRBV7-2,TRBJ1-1,CASRPARDTRNTEAFF
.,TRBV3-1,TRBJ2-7,CASSSDRPYEQYF
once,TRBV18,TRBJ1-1,CASSPQPGLDAEAFF
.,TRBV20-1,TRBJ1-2,CSGQSNYGYTF
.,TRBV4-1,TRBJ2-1,CASSQPQLYNEQFF
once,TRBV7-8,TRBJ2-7,CASIATRSSYEQYF
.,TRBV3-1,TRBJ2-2,CASSQSFRGIGAGELFF
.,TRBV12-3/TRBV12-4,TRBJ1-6,CASSETGGNSPLHF
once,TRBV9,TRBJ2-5,CASSYSSGTLTGETQYF
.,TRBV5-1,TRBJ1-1,CASSLVPGGFAEAFF
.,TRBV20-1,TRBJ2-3,CSAKPGTSTDTQYF
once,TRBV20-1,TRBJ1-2,CSASEQVYGYTF
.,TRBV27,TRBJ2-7,CASSGENEYEQYF
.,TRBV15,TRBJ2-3,CATSRDPGGSTDTQYF
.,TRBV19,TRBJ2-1,CASSGSSGRTNNEQFF
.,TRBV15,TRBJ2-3,CATSREPGLAGEADTQYF
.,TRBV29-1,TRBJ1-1,CSVVATEAFF
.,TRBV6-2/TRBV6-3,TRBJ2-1,CASSPGRVLYNEQFF
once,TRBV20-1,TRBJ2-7,CSARDGDYEQYF
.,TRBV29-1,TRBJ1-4,CSVGQIAEKLFF
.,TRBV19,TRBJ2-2,CASRTDSWAGELFF
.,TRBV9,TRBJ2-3,CASSGRGGDGTDTQYF
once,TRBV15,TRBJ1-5,CATSMGDPNSNQPQHF
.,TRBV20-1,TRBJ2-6,CSASRQESSGANVLTF
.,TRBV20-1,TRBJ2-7,CSAGRRGLHEQYF
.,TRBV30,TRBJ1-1,CAWSGVVTEAFF
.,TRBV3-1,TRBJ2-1,CASSPLAEYNEQFF
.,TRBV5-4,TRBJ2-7,CASGPGLAGGTGQYF
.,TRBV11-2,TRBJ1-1,CASSLGQSREAFF
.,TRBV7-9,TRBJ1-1,CASSSGQDTEAFF
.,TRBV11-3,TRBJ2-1,CASSYTWGGKNEQFF
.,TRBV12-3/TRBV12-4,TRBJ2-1,CASSFWRGGGNEQFF
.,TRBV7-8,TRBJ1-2,CASSDGLLGGYTF